What follows is one TCR beta chain and its context. Making the TCR beta libraries involved quantitative 5'-RACE with molecular barcodes. From the 5' RACE reads, TCRdb called clonotypes with MiXCR, one entry per CDR3 protein. The data show about 310,000 distinct CDR3 sequences, less than 25% seen once. V lost 4 bases and J lost 6, with 16 bases in between. The CDR3 loop spans 15 amino acids. Germline assignment: CDR1 SNHLY and CDR2 FYNNEI. This record belongs to a study of CD8 T cells in ankylosing spondylitis. The source material was blood, either unsorted or a sorted T cell fraction (not recorded which). The clonotype was recovered from a female donor with ankylosing spondylitis or in good health (not recorded which). This chain links TRBV2 with TRBJ1-5, with D possibly TRBD1 on 6 matching bases. Written as DNA, the CDR3 is TGTGCCAGCAGTGGAACAACAGGGACTCCTCAGCCCCAGCATTTT. Translated: CASSGTTGTPQPQHF.